Below, one T cell receptor (beta chain) is given with its context. No antigen is known for it. This sample is drawn from a study of cytomegalovirus exposure and HLA in healthy donors. The CDR3 extends over 12 amino acids. Germline V gene data show CDR1 as MNHEY and CDR2 as SVGAGI. Trimming cost V 3 bases and J 7 bases, with 10 bases left between them. Whole-study findings and limits: A prior analysis recorded that most TCR beta V segments were productive about 87% or about 30% of the time.

Primers included in the PCR were 60 Vbeta and 13 Jbeta primers. TCRdb keeps only in-frame clones here, not all; method: immunoSEQ multiplex PCR. The data contain about 160,000 clones, around 75% of them seen just once; the ten biggest clones take up around 2.4%. The receptor's source is a female donor in good health and CMV-seronegative. This sequence joins TRBV6-5 and TRBJ2-7; possible D gene TRBD1, 6 bases. Sequencing used PBMCs. CDR3 region: CASSYSRGEQYF. The CDR3 DNA follows: TGTGCCAGCAGTTATAGCAGGGGAGAGCAGTACTTC.